This T cell receptor beta chain derives from a study of PD-1 blockade in classical Hodgkin lymphoma. As for time point: newly diagnosed, previously untreated cHL patient sample. Newly diagnosed, untreated classical Hodgkin lymphoma PBMCs served as comparison. Per germline, CDR1 SGHTA and CDR2 FQGNSA. V gave up 9 bases and J gave up 2 bases, with 18 bases separating them. The CDR3 spans 15 residues. The repertoire was sequenced with immunoSEQ multiplex PCR; TCRdb's copy has only in-frame clones and lacks some. The sample records approximately 45,000 clones, approximately 91% being singletons. Study-wide results and limits: Reasons behind the repertoire differences stay unclear, perhaps disease activity or earlier therapy. According to reports, newly diagnosed patients had lower baseline TCR diversity than healthy donors, and relapsed/refractory patients had lower baseline TCR diversity still.

This clone has just one count. Its antigen is unidentified. The sequencing sample was made of peripheral blood mononuclear cells (PBMCs). This sequence originates from a human donor with classical Hodgkin lymphoma. The genes are TRBV7-2 and TRBJ2-3; a weak D match, TRBD2 (6 bases). CDR3 amino acids: CASPQRVAVTDTQYF. In DNA, the CDR3 is TGTGCCAGTCCCCAGCGGGTAGCGGTCACAGATACGCAGTATTTT.